This entry lists 23 T cell receptor beta chains sequenced from one sample in a study of blood T cell repertoires in COVID-19. Assay: immunoSEQ multiplex PCR; the TCRdb copy retains only in-frame clones and omits some. The sample includes tens of thousands of clones, less than 95% of them seen just once. Sequenced input: peripheral blood. All receptors come from a man aged 18-30 years with COVID-19, enrolled during active disease.

The chain employs TRBV6-5 and TRBJ2-7; TRBD1 might be the D (6 bases). Germline V lookup: CDR1 MNHEY, CDR2 SVGAGI. V lost 4 bases and J lost 4, with 17 bases in between. CDR3 size: 15 residues. CDR3: CASSSGAVGGYEQYF. In DNA form, the CDR3 reads TGTGCCAGCAGTTCAGGGGCTGTTGGCGGATACGAGCAGTACTTC.

The chain carries TRBV28 and TRBJ2-7; tentatively, D is TRBD1 (5 bases). V shed 8 bases and J shed 3 bases, with 11 bases lying between them. Germline V CDR1 and CDR2: MDHEN, SYDVKM. The CDR3 length is 12 residues. CDR3 residues: CASGVQGYEQYF. CDR3 DNA: TGTGCCAGCGGAGTCCAGGGCTACGAGCAGTACTTC.

CDR3 nucleotides: TGTGCCAGCAGTACCCCTTACAGGGTATGGGGCAATGAGCAGTTCTTC. It codes for CASSTPYRVWGNEQFF. The rearrangement uses TRBV6-2 or TRBV6-3 and TRBJ2-1; the D gene is possibly TRBD1 (6 bases). Trimming took 5 bases from V and 6 from J, leaving 20 bases between them. The germline gives CDR1 MNHEY, CDR2 SVGEGT. The length of the CDR3 is 16 residues.

This chain connects TRBV28 to TRBJ2-3; 8 bases are shared with TRBD2. V lost 2 bases to trimming and J lost 1 base; unmatched junction nucleotides: 8. Germline V gives CDR1 MDHEN, CDR2 SYDVKM. CDR3 length equals 17 residues. CDR3 in DNA: TGTGCCAGCAGTTTAGAGTATGCGGGAGGAGGCACAGATACGCAGTATTTT. It translates to CASSLEYAGGGTDTQYF.

The rearrangement links TRBV18 to TRBJ2-2; D may be TRBD1 (6 bases). The CDR3 is made up of 16 amino acids. Germline CDR1 is KGHSH and CDR2 is LQKENI. The germline V and J ends were trimmed by 6 bases and 4 bases, with 18 bases remaining between them. The DNA for the CDR3 is TGTGCCAGCTCTACCGGGAACAGGGTGTCCACCGGGGAGCTGTTTTTT. This gives the protein CASSTGNRVSTGELFF.

V is TRBV5-4 and J is TRBJ2-6; D is perhaps TRBD1 (5 bases). From germline, CDR1 is SGHNT and CDR2 YYREEE (reference sequence). V was trimmed by 4 bases and J by 0 bases, leaving 11 bases between them. This CDR3 comprises 16 residues. The CDR3 protein is CASSPLGVSGANVLTF. The CDR3 bases are TGTGCCAGCAGCCCTTTAGGGGTCTCTGGGGCCAACGTCCTGACTTTC.

This clone appeared a few times. This chain uses TRBV6-6 with TRBJ1-5, with 7 bases fitting TRBD1. Germline CDR1 and CDR2: MNHNY and SVGAGI (reference sequence). V dropped 0 bases and J dropped 4; count of bases not matched to a gene: 3. The CDR3 contains 15 residues. CDR3 bases: TGTGCCAGCAGTTACTCGGAGGACAGGAATCAGCCCCAGCATTTT. It encodes CASSYSEDRNQPQHF.

The chain has TRBV28 and TRBJ1-1; D not certain. From germline, CDR1 is MDHEN and CDR2 SYDVKM. Trimming cost V 4 bases and J 0 bases, with 15 bases left between them. CDR3 size: 16 residues. CDR3 sequence (DNA): TGTGCCAGCAGTTCTGATCGGGTCGCGATGAACACTGAAGCTTTCTTT. As protein: CASSSDRVAMNTEAFF.

Written as DNA, the CDR3 is TGTGCCAGCAGTCTAGCCGATTTAAGGGACAGCGATTCCCCAGGGTACTCTGGGGCCAACGTCCTGACTTTC. It yields the protein CASSLADLRDSDSPGYSGANVLTF. The V and J genes are TRBV11-2 and TRBJ2-6, with 7 positions matching TRBD1. The germline gives CDR1 SGHAT, CDR2 FQNNGV. The CDR3 length is 24 residues. Unmatched junction bases numbered 29, after V lost 6 bases and J lost 0 bases.

This CDR3 reads CASSMDRGNTEAFF. CDR3 sequence (DNA): TGCGCCAGCAGCATGGACAGGGGGAACACTGAAGCTTTCTTT. The rearrangement joins TRBV4-3 to TRBJ1-1, with 9 bases identical to TRBD1. The CDR3 covers 14 residues. V lost 5 bases to trimming and J lost 1 base; unmatched junction nucleotides: 2. Germline V CDR1 and CDR2: LGHNA, YSLEER.

This rearrangement joins TRBV15 to TRBJ2-7; 9 nucleotides align to TRBD2. The CDR3 length is 15 residues. The J segment lost 0 bases and the V segment lost 5 bases, leaving 5 bases of the junction unmatched. Germline CDR1 LNHNV, CDR2 YYDKDF (reference sequence). CDR3 residues: CATSGRLAASYEQYF. In DNA form, the CDR3 reads TGTGCCACCAGCGGAAGACTAGCGGCCTCCTACGAGCAGTACTTC.

This clone occurred a few times. The rearrangement uses TRBV6-2 or TRBV6-3 and TRBJ1-5; D ambiguous. With 3 bases removed from V and 10 bases from J, the gap between germline ends came to 7 bases. Germline V gene data show CDR1 as MNHEY and CDR2 as SVGEGT. This CDR3 comprises 11 residues. The CDR3 here is CASSYYGPQHF. The CDR3 DNA is TGTGCCAGCAGTTATTACGGTCCCCAGCATTTT.

The V and J genes are TRBV19 and TRBJ2-2, with 10 bases that match TRBD1. Germline V CDR1 and CDR2: LNHDA, SQIVND (reference sequence). The CDR3 totals 17 residues. The J segment lost 5 bases and the V segment lost 2 bases, leaving 8 bases of the junction unmatched. The CDR3 sequence is CASSIFFGTGETGELFF. The CDR3, as DNA: TGTGCCAGTAGTATATTTTTCGGGACAGGGGAGACCGGGGAGCTGTTTTTT.

The chain couples TRBV3-1 (or the pseudogene TRBV3-2) to TRBJ2-7; 12 bases line up with TRBD2. The length of the CDR3 is 17 residues. The germline CDR1 and CDR2 sequences are LGHDT and YNNKEL (reference sequence). V lost 4 bases, J lost 2 bases, and 9 bases stayed unmatched. The chain's CDR3 is CASSPRLAGVSTYEQYF. DNA of the CDR3: TGTGCCAGCAGCCCTCGACTAGCGGGAGTGTCGACCTACGAGCAGTACTTC.

This chain connects TRBV19 to TRBJ1-5; D possibly corresponds to TRBD1 (6 bases). Germline lookup yields CDR1 LNHDA and CDR2 SQIVND (reference sequence). V lost 5 bases and J 5 bases, leaving 16 bases between the germline ends. The CDR3 spans 15 residues. The CDR3 sequence: CASSPPGGPDQPQHF. For the CDR3, the DNA is TGTGCCAGTAGTCCACCGGGGGGGCCGGATCAGCCCCAGCATTTT.

The J gene is TRBJ1-1, the V gene TRBV28; 8 bases are a match to TRBD1. Germline V gene lookup returns CDR1 MDHEN and CDR2 SYDVKM. The CDR3 consists of 15 residues. V trimming: 3 bases; J trimming: 4 bases; junction bases outside the gene matches: 7. CDR3 bases: TGTGCCAGCAGTTTTGAGCAGGGGGCGCCCACTGAAGCTTTCTTT. The encoded protein is CASSFEQGAPTEAFF. The variable domain in full, with the rest retrieved from reference TRBV28 and TRBJ1-1, is DVKVTQSSRYLVKRTGEKVFLECVQDMDHENMFWYRQDPGLGLRLIYFSYDVKMKEKGDIPEGYSVSREKKERFSLILESASTNQTSMYLCASSFEQGAPTEAFFGQGTRLTVV.

The rearrangement uses TRBV21-1 and TRBJ1-2; the table gives TRBD1 as D, unverified against the DNA. TRBV21-1 is recorded as a pseudogene. The CDR3 is made up of 16 amino acids. The CDR3 loop is CASLDNPGEFPWGYTF. Here the CDR3 DNA reads TGTGCCAGCCTCGACAACCCAGGGGAGTTCCCCTGGGGCTACACCTTC.

This clone is a singleton in its sample. The chain employs TRBV19 and TRBJ2-1; 8 bases fit TRBD1. J gave up 3 bases and V 7 bases, and 20 bases lay outside the gene matches. Germline V gives CDR1 LNHDA, CDR2 SQIVND (reference sequence). This CDR3 spans 19 amino acids. DNA for the CDR3: TGTGCCAGTACCCGGACAGGGCTCACGGGGACCAACATCTACAATGAGCAGTTCTTC. Residues: CASTRTGLTGTNIYNEQFF.

This rearrangement joins TRBV29-1 to TRBJ2-3; 12 bases match TRBD2. The CDR3 totals 17 residues. Germline loops: CDR1 SQVTM, CDR2 ANQGSEA. The V and J ends lost 8 bases and 2 bases, in that order; junction bases with no gene match: 14. Written as DNA, the CDR3 is TGCAGCCCTCGGACCTTGACTAGCGGGAGTTCCACAGATACGCAGTATTTT. Translation: CSPRTLTSGSSTDTQYF.

The rearrangement links TRBV10-3 to TRBJ2-3; perhaps TRBD2 as D (6 bases). Germline loops: CDR1 ENHRY, CDR2 SYGVKD. The CDR3 spans 11 residues. With 10 bases removed from V and 6 bases from J, the gap between germline ends came to 11 bases. CDR3 amino acids: CATREPDTQYF. Written as DNA, the CDR3 is TGTGCCACTCGGGAGCCGGATACGCAGTATTTT.

By its share, this clone is medium-sized. This chain connects TRBV6-5 to TRBJ1-6, with 7 bases aligning to TRBD1. Trimming cost V 8 bases and J 7 bases; bases outside gene matches: 8. Germline V gene lookup returns CDR1 MNHEY and CDR2 SVGAGI. This CDR3 spans 14 amino acids. The CDR3, as DNA: TGTGCCAGCGGCCGGGACAGTGGGAATTCACCCCTCCACTTT. It specifies CASGRDSGNSPLHF.

This chain uses TRBV7-8 with TRBJ2-3; D perhaps matches TRBD2 (6 bases). V was trimmed by 2 bases and J by 3 bases, leaving 21 bases between them. This CDR3 has 18 amino acids. CDR1 and CDR2 from the germline V gene are SGHVS and FQNEAQ. The CDR3 nucleotides read TGTGCCAGCAGCTTACCAGCCCGCGGGACGGGTTGGACAGATACGCAGTATTTT. It codes for CASSLPARGTGWTDTQYF.

The chain recombines TRBV6-5 with TRBJ1-2; TRBD1 agrees at 9 bases. This CDR3 contains 14 residues. Trimming at V came to 7 bases and at J to 1 base, leaving 4 bases not matched to a gene. Germline CDR1 reads MNHEY; CDR2 reads SVGAGI. Here the CDR3 DNA reads TGTGCCAGCAAATGGACAGGGGATAACTATGGCTACACCTTC. This translates into CASKWTGDNYGYTF.